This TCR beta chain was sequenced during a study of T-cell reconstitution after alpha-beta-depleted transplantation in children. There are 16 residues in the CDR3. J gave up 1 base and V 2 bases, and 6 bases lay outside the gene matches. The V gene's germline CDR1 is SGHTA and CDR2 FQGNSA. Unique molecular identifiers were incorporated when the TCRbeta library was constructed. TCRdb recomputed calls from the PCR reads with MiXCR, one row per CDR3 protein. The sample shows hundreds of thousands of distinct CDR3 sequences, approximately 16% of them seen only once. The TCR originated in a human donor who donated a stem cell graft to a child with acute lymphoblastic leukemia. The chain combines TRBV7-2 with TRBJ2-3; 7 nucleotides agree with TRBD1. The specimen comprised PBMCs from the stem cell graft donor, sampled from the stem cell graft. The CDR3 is CASSLTFGTGTDTQYF. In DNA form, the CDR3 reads TGTGCCAGCAGCTTAACGTTCGGGACAGGCACAGATACGCAGTATTTT.